The rows below give T cell receptor beta chains drawn from one sample of a study of T cell repertoires in cytomegalovirus infection. MiXCR, run by TCRdb on the reads, gives a single entry per CDR3 protein. The sample has 95,000 to 150,000 distinct CDR3 sequences; roughly a third are singletons. Their cognate antigens are unknown. The sequences come from CD8+ T cells from cultured PBMCs, collected from culture after CMV antigen stimulation. Every receptor here comes from a human donor in good health (CMV status not recorded). Some clones in this sample may be carry-over from other donors' samples. Both conserved end residues are part of each CDR3.

v_call	j_call	cdr3_aa
TRBV28	TRBJ1-6	CASSSPAGGRNSPLHF
TRBV27	TRBJ1-6	CASSPISGTAPLHF
TRBV7-2	TRBJ2-3	CASSLELTSTDTQYF
TRBV6-2/TRBV6-3	TRBJ1-5	CASSYTPRGVGNQPQHF
TRBV12-3/TRBV12-4	TRBJ1-4	CASSFRPGEGGTNEKLFF
TRBV4-1	TRBJ1-2	CASSQDSENNYGYTF
TRBV12-3/TRBV12-4	TRBJ1-2	CASSFAGTGANYGYTF
TRBV11-2	TRBJ2-5	CASSSRDRGRQETQYF
TRBV29-1	TRBJ1-1	CSVELETRNTEAFF
TRBV7-6	TRBJ2-5	CASSFGTDQETQYF
TRBV7-8	TRBJ2-7	CASSATGTGAYEQYF
TRBV19	TRBJ2-1	CASSTDRRLAGGNSYNEQFF
TRBV9	TRBJ2-1	CASSVSGSRVIRNEQFF
TRBV19	TRBJ1-1	CASSITSDGVAGTEAFF
TRBV4-2	TRBJ2-1	CASSQFHSGTSGEYSYNEQFF
TRBV7-2	TRBJ1-5	CASSLDSGDQPQHF
TRBV4-1	TRBJ2-7	CASSQSSGPTYEQYF
TRBV7-2	TRBJ2-3	CASSPGPINTDTQYF
TRBV3-1	TRBJ1-4	CASSSGLGELFF
TRBV6-1	TRBJ2-3	CASSLGSLAGYF
TRBV5-1	TRBJ2-3	CASSLVPVRAHTDTQYF
TRBV4-1	TRBJ1-1	CASSQARPGFNKEAFF
TRBV6-1	TRBJ2-3	CASSIYGQATDTQYF
TRBV19	TRBJ1-6	CASSNQGADNSPLHF
TRBV27	TRBJ1-1	CASSFWGTGGTEAFF
TRBV7-9	TRBJ2-3	CASSLAWGGETDTQYF
TRBV6-6	TRBJ1-1	CASSYLRTVIGVGAVLNTEAFF
TRBV19	TRBJ2-1	CASSIAGAYNEQFF
TRBV12-3/TRBV12-4	TRBJ2-1	CASSSGGGINEQFF
TRBV12-5	TRBJ2-4	CASGLYPTEELAKNIQYF
TRBV6-6	TRBJ2-1	CASSYYYEQFF
TRBV4-1	TRBJ1-1	CASSQDPGQGNTEAFF
TRBV12-3/TRBV12-4	TRBJ2-7	CASSLRRVYEQYF
TRBV7-8	TRBJ2-1	CASSWILADTYNEQFF
TRBV12-3/TRBV12-4	TRBJ2-1	CASSLEVREQFF
TRBV2	TRBJ2-5	CASSDLAGVSETQYF
TRBV7-9	TRBJ1-2	CASSPLTWNYGYTF
TRBV7-6	TRBJ2-7	CASSLEEAYEQYF
TRBV27	TRBJ1-1	CASSPGLENTEAFF
TRBV2	TRBJ2-7	CASSEWGQTYEQYF
TRBV4-1	TRBJ1-5	CASSPGAGNHQPQHF
TRBV19	TRBJ1-2	CASSIFRNYGYTF
TRBV7-9	TRBJ1-6	CASRRDRANSPLHF
TRBV12-3/TRBV12-4	TRBJ1-1	CASSWVNTEAFF
TRBV27	TRBJ2-2	CASSLVRDTGELFF
TRBV25-1	TRBJ1-1	CASSVQGSVRTTEAFF
TRBV20-1	TRBJ1-5	CSARDRHRERSNQPQHF
TRBV5-4	TRBJ2-5	CASSWWTGETQYF
TRBV27	TRBJ2-2	CASSFGASTGELFF
TRBV7-2	TRBJ2-7	CASSLMGQSSEGQYF
TRBV5-6	TRBJ1-3	CASSFGQRNTIYF
TRBV6-2/TRBV6-3	TRBJ2-1	CASSYIFRGGEGVF
TRBV18	TRBJ1-1	CASSPPAGSTEAFF
TRBV7-2	TRBJ2-1	CASSLLRSNSYNEQFF
TRBV6-1	TRBJ2-1	CASRVPWGIGLNEQFF
TRBV3-1	TRBJ2-3	CASSHEYSGRGGTDTQYF
TRBV7-9	TRBJ1-5	CASSSARIDQPQHF